Listed here is a single T cell receptor beta chain. Its antigen is undetermined. The sample belongs to a study of CD8+ T cells in alopecia areata. Whole-study results and caveats: Normal scalp had lower clonality than lesional scalp, with alopecia totalis/universalis lesions showing this most strongly. Patients showed less clear TCR sequence sharing than mice, possibly partly because of HLA diversity.

The CDR3 totals 15 residues. V gave up 1 base and J gave up 2 bases, with 7 bases separating them. Germline V gene sequence: CDR1 SGHDT, CDR2 YYEEEE. Sequencing used cDNA as its template, made by extracting RNA and reverse transcribing it. The assay was immunoSEQ multiplex PCR, and TCRdb's table has in-frame clones only and misses some. The top ten clones hold around 34% of a sample with 140,000 to 150,000 clones, around 62% of them seen once. Cell sorting was applied to PBMCs, and CD4+ and CD8+ T cells were collected. The sequence was obtained from a human donor in good health. What was sequenced was CD8+ T cells sorted from blood. This sequence joins TRBV5-6 and TRBJ2-6; no definite D call. The CDR3 spells CASSLLSAGANVLTF. CDR3 coding DNA: TGTGCCAGCAGCTTGCTGAGTGCTGGGGCCAACGTCCTGACTTTC.